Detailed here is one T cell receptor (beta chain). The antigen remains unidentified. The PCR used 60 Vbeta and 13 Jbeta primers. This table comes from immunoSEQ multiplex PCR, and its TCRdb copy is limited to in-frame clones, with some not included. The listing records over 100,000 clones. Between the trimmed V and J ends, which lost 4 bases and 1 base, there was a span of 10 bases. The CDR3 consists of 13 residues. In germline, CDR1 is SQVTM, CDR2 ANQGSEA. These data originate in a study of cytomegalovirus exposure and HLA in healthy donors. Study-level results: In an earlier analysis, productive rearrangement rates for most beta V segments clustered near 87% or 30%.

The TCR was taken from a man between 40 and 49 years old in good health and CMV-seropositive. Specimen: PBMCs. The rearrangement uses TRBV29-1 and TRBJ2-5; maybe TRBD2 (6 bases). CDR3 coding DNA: TGCAGCGTTGTAATAGCGGTCCAAGAGACCCAGTACTTC. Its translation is CSVVIAVQETQYF.